These 32 T cell receptor beta chains share one sample of origin, sequenced in a study of T cells in Graves' hyperthyroidism and ophthalmopathy. Regions amplified from RNA transcripts were the TCR beta CDR3 regions. Carried out on the TCR CDR3, a first-round RT-PCR used the HTBI primer set. TCRdb fed the multiplex PCR reads into MiXCR, producing one record per CDR3 protein. The sample yields hundreds of thousands of distinct CDR3 sequences, around 15% seen once. Sequencing input: blood. The receptor set was obtained from a woman aged 40 to 50 with Graves' ophthalmopathy.

This clonotype showed up many times. This chain uses TRBV11-1 with TRBJ1-2, with D perhaps TRBD1 (5 bases). This CDR3 contains 13 residues. Germline V gene sequence: CDR1 SGHAT, CDR2 FQDESV (reference sequence). V lost 3 bases and J lost 7, with 12 bases in between. Here the CDR3 DNA reads TGTGCCAGCAGCTTTACGGGGCGGCGTGGCTACACCTTC. It yields the protein CASSFTGRRGYTF. The entire variable domain, with the rest obtained from reference TRBV11-1 and TRBJ1-2, is as follows: EAEVAQSPRYKITEKSQAVAFWCDPISGHATLYWYRQILGQGPELLVQFQDESVVDDSQLPKDRFSAERLKGVDSTLKIQPAELGDSAMYLCASSFTGRRGYTFGSGTRLTVV.

The chain employs TRBV7-6 and TRBJ1-2, with D perhaps TRBD1 (6 bases). Germline V gene sequence: CDR1 SGHVS, CDR2 FNYEAQ. The V and J ends lost 1 base and 5 bases respectively, with 20 bases between them. The CDR3 loop spans 17 amino acids. The CDR3 region has the DNA TGTGCCAGCAGCTTAGGGAGAGCGGGGGCTCGACCTTATGGCTACACCTTC. Translated, it gives CASSLGRAGARPYGYTF.

The chain joins TRBV29-1 to TRBJ2-7; D is undetermined. CDR1 and CDR2 (germline): SQVTM, ANQGSEA. The germline V and J ends were trimmed by 7 bases and 4 bases, with 20 bases remaining between them. CDR3 length equals 14 residues. For the CDR3, the DNA is TGCAGCGCCCTGTTAGCCCTAGACAATTACGAGCAGTACTTC. Its translation is CSALLALDNYEQYF.

This clonotype was recorded at least ten times. The J gene is TRBJ2-5, the V gene TRBV7-3; D might be TRBD1 (6 bases). Looked up from germline, CDR1 is SGHTA and CDR2 is FQGTGA. V was shortened by 2 bases and J by 0 bases, with 10 bases between the two germline ends. The length of the CDR3 is 15 residues. The DNA of the CDR3 is TGTGCCAGCAGCTTAGGCACAGGGCACCAAGAGACCCAGTACTTC. Protein: CASSLGTGHQETQYF.

The gene calls are TRBV6-1 and TRBJ2-7; D is unresolved. Germline V gene sequence: CDR1 MNHNS, CDR2 SASEGT. There are 13 residues in the CDR3. The DNA of the CDR3 is TGTGCAGCTAAGTCGGAGTCGAGCAACGAGCAGTACTTC. Amino acid sequence: CAAKSESSNEQYF.

This clonotype was found many times. The gene calls are TRBV19 and TRBJ1-1; TRBD1 agrees at 7 bases. V trimming: 4 bases; J trimming: 10 bases; junction bases outside the gene matches: 9. Looked up from germline, CDR1 is LNHDA and CDR2 is SQIVND (reference sequence). The CDR3 totals 13 residues. The CDR3 coding sequence is TGTGCCAGTAGTACTTTGAACAGGGGATCAGCTTTCTTT. Its protein is CASSTLNRGSAFF.

This clonotype was observed a few times. Possible read error: a much larger clone is one base away. This chain uses TRBV20-1 with TRBJ2-7, with 7 bases lining up with TRBD1. Judging by the DNA end, TRBJ2-1 fits better; the J call may be wrong. The CDR3 runs 14 residues. CDR1 and CDR2 from the germline V gene are DFQATT and SNEGSKA (reference sequence). CDR3 protein: CSASPDRLTYEQFF. The CDR3 DNA sequence: TGCAGTGCTAGTCCGGACAGGTTGACCTACGAGCAGTTCTTC.

Only a few counts were recorded for this clonotype. This rearrangement joins TRBV7-8 to TRBJ2-5; 8 nucleotides match TRBD1. Germline loops: CDR1 SGHVS, CDR2 FQNEAQ. The CDR3 totals 14 residues. V lost 2 bases, J lost 5 bases, and 4 bases stayed unmatched. The CDR3: CASSLWQGAETQYF. CDR3 bases: TGTGCCAGCAGCTTATGGCAGGGGGCTGAGACCCAGTACTTC.

This clonotype was observed a handful of times. V and J are TRBV30 and TRBJ1-5; D perhaps matches TRBD1 (5 bases). This CDR3 has 14 residues. V was pared by 1 base and J by 1 base, with 8 bases between. The V gene's germline CDR1 is GTSNPN and CDR2 SVGIG (reference sequence). CDR3 sequence: CAWSGGASNQPQHF. In DNA, the CDR3 is TGTGCCTGGAGTGGAGGGGCGAGCAATCAGCCCCAGCATTTT.

This clonotype was recorded at least ten times. The chain employs TRBV5-1 and TRBJ1-1, with TRBD1 as a possible D gene (6 bases). This CDR3 is 14 amino acids long. Trimming removed 5 bases from V and 3 bases from J, with 14 bases in between. CDR1 is SGHRS and CDR2 is YFSETQ in the germline V gene. CDR3 DNA: TGCGCCAGCAGACAGGGTGAAGTTGACACTGAAGCTTTCTTT. This gives the protein CASRQGEVDTEAFF.

The chain is built from TRBV7-9 and TRBJ1-2; D unresolved. CDR3 length equals 14 residues. Trimming removed 2 bases at V and 3 bases at J, with 10 bases between. Germline V lookup: CDR1 SEHNR, CDR2 FQNEAQ (reference sequence). CDR3: CASSLKEPHYGYTF. The CDR3 DNA reads as TGTGCCAGCAGCTTAAAGGAGCCCCACTATGGCTACACCTTC.

This clonotype occurred a few times. The V call is TRBV7-9, the J call TRBJ2-2; no reliable D call. Germline V gene lookup returns CDR1 SEHNR and CDR2 FQNEAQ (reference sequence). The CDR3 covers 15 residues. V gave up 2 bases and J gave up 2 bases, with 9 bases separating them. The DNA for the CDR3 is TGTGCCAGCAGCTTATTGGTTAGCAACACCGGGGAGCTGTTTTTT. It translates to CASSLLVSNTGELFF.

This clonotype appeared many times. V is TRBV6-6 and J is TRBJ1-1; D is undetermined. This CDR3 has 13 residues. CDR1 is MNHNY, CDR2 SVGAGI, per germline (reference sequence). Trimming pared 6 bases from V and 5 bases from J, leaving 13 bases between. The CDR3 protein is CASSGSMRTEAFF. CDR3 DNA sequence: TGTGCCAGCAGCGGGTCGATGCGGACTGAAGCTTTCTTT.

There are many counts of this clonotype. CDR3 region: CASSLTGMNYGYTF. The DNA for the CDR3 is TGTGCCAGCAGTTTGACGGGGATGAACTATGGCTACACCTTC. The chain carries TRBV12-3 or TRBV12-4 and TRBJ1-2, with D unresolved. The CDR3 length is 14 residues. The ends were cut back, 3 bases at V and 2 bases at J, with 10 bases in the middle.

This clonotype was seen ten or more times. The genes are TRBV6-1 and TRBJ2-7, with D possibly being TRBD1 (5 bases). Deletions cut 7 bases from V and 3 bases from J, with 16 bases between. The CDR3 length is 14 residues. Germline CDR1 is MNHNS and CDR2 is SASEGT. The CDR3 sequence: CASIEWGGIYEQYF. CDR3 coding DNA: TGTGCCAGCATCGAATGGGGCGGAATCTACGAGCAGTACTTC.

This clonotype was counted ten times or more. DNA for the CDR3: TGTGCCAGCAGCCTCTTGACTAGTCCCTACGAGCAGTACTTC. Protein product: CASSLLTSPYEQYF. The genes are TRBV6-2 or TRBV6-3 and TRBJ2-7, with D possibly matching TRBD2 (6 bases). CDR1 MNHEY and CDR2 SVGEGT come from the germline V gene. V was shortened by 6 bases and J by 2 bases, with 14 bases between the two germline ends. CDR3 length: 14 residues.

The gene calls are TRBV28 and TRBJ1-2; 8 bases match TRBD1. Trimming cost V 5 bases and J 4 bases; bases outside gene matches: 6. The CDR3 consists of 14 residues. Germline V gene sequence: CDR1 MDHEN, CDR2 SYDVKM. CDR3 in DNA: TGTGCCAGCAGTCGGACAGGGCGGATCTATGGCTACACCTTC. This gives the protein CASSRTGRIYGYTF.

This clonotype was counted once. The chain is built from TRBV11-2 and TRBJ2-7; unclear D gene. Germline V gene lookup returns CDR1 SGHAT and CDR2 FQNNGV. CDR3 size: 14 residues. With 4 bases removed from V and 2 bases from J, the gap between germline ends came to 12 bases. The CDR3 sequence is CASSSLQWPYEQYF. The CDR3 DNA reads as TGTGCCAGCAGCTCCCTACAGTGGCCCTACGAGCAGTACTTC.

There are many counts of this clonotype. V gene TRBV20-1 combines with J gene TRBJ2-7; D gene unclear. The CDR3 totals 12 residues. The germline CDR1 and CDR2 sequences are DFQATT and SNEGSKA (reference sequence). V was pared by 0 bases and J by 5 bases, with 8 bases between. CDR3 sequence: CSARDLRDEQYF. The CDR3 DNA reads TGCAGTGCTAGAGACTTAAGGGACGAGCAGTACTTC.

V and J are TRBV7-2 and TRBJ2-4; possibly TRBD2 for D (5 bases). CDR1 is SGHTA, CDR2 FQGNSA, per germline. Trimming pared 5 bases from V and 9 bases from J, leaving 11 bases between. The CDR3 loop spans 12 amino acids. The CDR3 DNA reads TGTGCCAGCAGCCCAAGCGGCGGCATTCAGTACTTC. It yields the protein CASSPSGGIQYF.

The chain couples TRBV6-4 to TRBJ1-2, with TRBD1 matching over 7 bases. Germline assignment: CDR1 MRHNA and CDR2 SNTAGT. The length of the CDR3 is 14 residues. V lost 7 bases and J lost 0; bases outside the gene matches: 5. This CDR3 is CASTRTGSNYGYTF. The CDR3 nucleotides are TGTGCCAGCACAAGGACAGGATCTAACTATGGCTACACCTTC.

V and J are TRBV12-3 or TRBV12-4 and TRBJ1-1; TRBD1 might be the D (6 bases). Trimming cost V 3 bases and J 5 bases, with 13 bases left between them. This CDR3 has 14 amino acids. The CDR3 DNA reads TGTGCCAGCAGTTTTTCAGGGGAAGTAACTGAAGCTTTCTTT. The encoded protein is CASSFSGEVTEAFF.

The rearrangement joins TRBV2 to TRBJ2-7; D may be TRBD1 (5 bases). Germline assignment: CDR1 SNHLY and CDR2 FYNNEI. The CDR3 is made up of 14 amino acids. The ends were cut back, 1 base at V and 2 bases at J, with 9 bases in the middle. In DNA form, the CDR3 reads TGTGCCAGCAGTGAAGAGGTCAGGGCCTACGAGCAGTACTTC. Translating it yields CASSEEVRAYEQYF.

In its sample, this clonotype was seen a few times. This chain connects TRBV27 to TRBJ1-5, with 9 positions matching TRBD1. The CDR3 covers 21 residues. In germline, CDR1 is MNHEY, CDR2 SMNVEV (reference sequence). V dropped 5 bases and J dropped 1; count of bases not matched to a gene: 21. The CDR3 DNA reads as TGTGCCAGCAGTCTAAGGGGACGACACCGGGACAGGGTTACAAGCAATCAGCCCCAGCATTTT. Protein sequence: CASSLRGRHRDRVTSNQPQHF.

A few counts support this clonotype. V and J are TRBV12-5 and TRBJ1-2; D is ambiguous. The CDR3 runs to 12 residues. Germline loops: CDR1 LGHNT, CDR2 FRNRAP. Trimming pared 2 bases from V and 0 bases from J, leaving 1 base between. DNA of the CDR3: TGTGCTAGTGGTTTGCCTAACTATGGCTACACCTTC. It codes for CASGLPNYGYTF.

This clonotype was observed many times. The chain uses TRBV6-1 and TRBJ2-5; the D gene is possibly TRBD1 (5 bases). This CDR3 has 13 residues. V was shortened by 4 bases and J by 6 bases, with 12 bases between the two germline ends. Germline-derived CDR1 and CDR2 are MNHNS and SASEGT. The DNA of the CDR3 is TGTGCCAGCAGTGGGACACTGGGGAAGACCCAGTACTTC. Translating gives CASSGTLGKTQYF.

This clonotype occurred a few times. The V call is TRBV5-1, the J call TRBJ2-5; D tentatively fits TRBD1 or TRBD2 (5 bases each). V lost 0 bases, J lost 3 bases, and 15 bases lay in between. This CDR3 region has 16 residues. In germline, CDR1 is SGHRS, CDR2 YFSETQ. The CDR3 sequence: CASSLGGTKSKETQYF. DNA of the CDR3: TGCGCCAGCAGCTTGGGTGGGACCAAATCTAAAGAGACCCAGTACTTC. Full variable domain (missing parts from reference TRBV5-1 and TRBJ2-5): KAGVTQTPRYLIKTRGQQVTLSCSPISGHRSVSWYQQTPGQGLQFLFEYFSETQRNKGNFPGRFSGRQFSNSRSEMNVSTLELGDSALYLCASSLGGTKSKETQYFGPGTRLLVL.

This clonotype has a count of ten or more. One end of the junction varies from germline; a read error may be responsible. This sequence joins TRBV12-3 or TRBV12-4 and TRBJ2-7; unclear D gene. The CDR3 length is 13 residues. The CDR3: CASSFKETGEQHF. In nucleotides, the CDR3 is TGTGCCAGCAGTTTCAAGGAAACTGGCGAGCAGCACTTC.

In this sample, this clonotype turned up a few times. The chain joins TRBV4-1 to TRBJ1-5; D not resolved. V dropped 3 bases and J dropped 3 bases, with 18 bases sitting between them. CDR3 length: 17 amino acids. CDR1 and CDR2 (germline): MGHRA, YSYEKL. DNA for the CDR3: TGCGCCAGCAGCCACGGGAGACAAGGAACAGTCAATCAGCCCCAGCATTTT. Its translation is CASSHGRQGTVNQPQHF.

This clonotype has at least ten counts. This chain connects TRBV25-1 to TRBJ2-5; perhaps TRBD2 as D (5 bases). V was shortened by 4 bases and J by 7 bases, with 13 bases between the two germline ends. CDR3 length: 13 amino acids. Germline V gene data show CDR1 as MGHDK and CDR2 as SYGVNS. CDR3 region: CASSARTLGTQYF. DNA for the CDR3: TGTGCCAGCAGTGCCAGGACTCTGGGGACCCAGTACTTC.

This clonotype appeared many times. The chain employs TRBV6-2 or TRBV6-3 and TRBJ1-2, with TRBD1 identical over 7 bases. CDR1 is MNHEY, CDR2 SVGEGT, per germline. This CDR3 spans 14 amino acids. V lost 0 bases and J lost 8; bases outside the gene matches: 6. Here the CDR3 DNA reads TGTGCCAGCAGTTACTCGGAGGGGGCTGACGGCTACACCTTC. Its translation is CASSYSEGADGYTF.

This clonotype appeared a few times. This CDR3 fails to terminate in the conserved phenylalanine or tryptophan, so it likely reflects a read error. The CDR3 region is CSASGTWRGETQYL. The CDR3 coding sequence is TGCAGTGCTAGCGGGACTTGGAGGGGAGAGACCCAGTACCTC. This chain uses TRBV20-1 with TRBJ2-5; TRBD2 might be the D (6 bases). CDR1 and CDR2 from the germline V gene are DFQATT and SNEGSKA (reference sequence). This CDR3 has 14 residues. V was clipped by 3 bases and J by 4 bases, with 15 bases between them.